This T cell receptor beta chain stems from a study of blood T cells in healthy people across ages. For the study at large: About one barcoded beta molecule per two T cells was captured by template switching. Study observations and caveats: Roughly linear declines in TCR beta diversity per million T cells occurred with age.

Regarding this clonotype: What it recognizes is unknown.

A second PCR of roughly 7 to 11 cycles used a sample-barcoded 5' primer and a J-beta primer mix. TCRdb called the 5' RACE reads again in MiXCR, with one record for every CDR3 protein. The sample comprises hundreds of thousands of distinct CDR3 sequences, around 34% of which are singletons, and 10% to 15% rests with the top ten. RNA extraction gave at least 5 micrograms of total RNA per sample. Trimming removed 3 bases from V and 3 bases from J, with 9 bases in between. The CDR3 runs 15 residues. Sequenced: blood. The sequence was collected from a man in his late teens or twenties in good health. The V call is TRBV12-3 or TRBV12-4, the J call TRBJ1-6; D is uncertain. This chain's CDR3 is CASSFEADYNSPLHF. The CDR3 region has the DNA TGTGCCAGCAGTTTTGAGGCGGACTATAATTCACCCCTCCACTTT.